This T cell receptor (beta chain) was captured by sequencing in a study of T cells after yellow fever vaccination (dated by TCRdb to about 2019). About the investigation overall: The SMART-Seq v4 Ultra Low Input RNA kit was used to prepare libraries from fractions with low cell numbers. To follow T-cell clones before and after both primary and booster YFV17D yellow fever vaccination, bulk TCR alpha and beta repertoires underwent longitudinal sequencing. Two healthy male donors made up the cohort, one aged 18 to 30 years and the other aged 30 to 40 years. Blood was drawn at multiple timepoints before and after primary and secondary immunization, with bulk PBMC replicates and cell subsets isolated. The investigation overall reported the following: Compared with the primary T-cell response, the secondary T-cell response was weaker but faster, peaking on day 5 rather than day 15. A small fraction of clonotypes appeared in both the CD4 and CD8 compartments, likely as a result of convergent recombination. FACS-sorted repertoires could contain abundant contaminating clonotypes from the bulk population, so computational filtering was required. Only two donors were included in the study, so the extent to which the findings can be generalized is limited. Most clones expanded after primary vaccination were re-detected after the booster (almost 98% of CD4 and more than 70% of CD8), suggesting broad memory maintenance.

This clonotype was seen a handful of times. Its antigen remains undetermined. Base qualities are not provided; no much larger clone lies one nucleotide away. TCR cDNA was made using 5'RACE template switching, a step that added a universal primer site and unique molecular identifiers. Priming for cDNA synthesis came from both the TCR alpha and TCR beta constant segments. Library amplification involved two PCR steps, and the second step added sample barcodes and sequencing adapters. Libraries were sequenced on Illumina HiSeq 2500 (2x100 bp) or NovaSeq (2x150 bp). The authors' analysis ran thus. MIGEC handled demultiplexing of reads and collapsing into UMI consensus sequences, while MiXCR performed V(D)J alignment. Using edgeR on replicate PBMC samples, clonotypes were called vaccine-responding if FDR was below 0.01 and the log2 fold change was above 5 up to day 15. CD4 or CD8 identity was assigned to each bulk clonotype according to whether the clonotype was present at higher abundance in the sequenced CD4 repertoire or the sequenced CD8 repertoire. TCRdb reran the public reads through fastp at Q25 and MiXCR, keeping productive beta chains. A single entry per CDR3 protein holds the most common genes and DNA from its merged rows. The V and J calls were determined by TCRdb, not by the authors. Counted in this sample were some 390,000 distinct CDR3 sequences; more than 5.5% of them appeared once. The ten biggest clones cover approximately 15% of the sample.

The treatment or condition label on this specimen signifies: live attenuated yellow fever vaccine strain. At every blood-draw timepoint, two biological replicates of bulk PBMCs were collected. PBMCs were isolated from peripheral blood using a standard Ficoll-Paque protocol. TriZol was used to extract RNA from bulk PBMCs, from CD4 and CD8 fractions, and from dextramer-positive and dextramer-negative fractions. V loses 0 bases, J loses 4 bases, and the germline ends lie 17 bases apart. Taken from the germline V gene, the CDR1 and CDR2 loops are SGHRS and YFSETQ. Spanning cysteine to phenylalanine, the CDR3 consists of 16 amino acids. The sequence is cut down to CDR3 DNA, 48 bases in frame from base 1.

This clonotype was sampled from a man between 25 and 39 years old who received the YFV17D yellow fever vaccine. The chain is encoded by TRBV5-1 joined to TRBJ2-7; the D segment might be TRBD1 or TRBD2, since each matches 5 bases. Material: PBMCs, obtained 5 days after the yellow fever booster vaccination. Read as DNA, the sequence is TGCGCCAGCAGCTTGGCCGGGGCAGGCCCTGGGTACGAGCAGTACTTC. It codes for CASSLAGAGPGYEQYF.